The 5 T cell receptor beta chains reported below all come from one sample, sequenced in a study of blood T cell repertoires in COVID-19. Profiled with immunoSEQ multiplex PCR; TCRdb holds only in-frame clones, not every one. The table lists a few hundred thousand clones, roughly 89% of them singletons. Sequenced input: PBMCs or T cells enriched from blood (not recorded which). Every receptor here comes from a woman aged 40 to 50 who had recovered from COVID-19.

The V and J genes are TRBV4-1 and TRBJ2-1; a possible D gene is TRBD2 (6 bases). V shed 3 bases and J shed 10 bases, with 25 bases lying between them. Germline V CDR1 and CDR2: MGHRA, YSYEKL. The CDR3 has 17 residues. CDR3 bases: TGCGCCAGCAGCCAGCCGGGGGACTCCCCGCGTTTTGAGGAGCAGTTCTTC. This gives the protein CASSQPGDSPRFEEQFF.

V is TRBV21-1 and J is TRBJ1-2. TRBV21-1 is a documented pseudogene. CDR3 length: 15 residues. As DNA, the CDR3 is TGTGCCAGCAGGCCTGGACTGGGGAGGGACTATGGCTACACCTTC. Translating it yields CASRPGLGRDYGYTF.

The genes are TRBV3-1 (or the pseudogene TRBV3-2) and TRBJ1-1; the D is unclear. Trimming stripped 1 base from V and 1 base from J, with 7 bases between. This CDR3 has 14 residues. Germline CDR1 and CDR2: LGHDT and YNNKEL (reference sequence). CDR3 DNA: TGTGCCAGCAGCCAAGCGGGAGGGAACACTGAAGCTTTCTTT. It codes for CASSQAGGNTEAFF.

This clone occurred a few times. The V gene is TRBV5-1, the J gene TRBJ2-7; 8 positions agree with TRBD2. The germline gives CDR1 SGHRS, CDR2 YFSETQ. The CDR3 length is 18 residues. V shed 0 bases and J 0 bases; nucleotides not matched to a gene: 11. The CDR3 reads CASSLELAGQRSSYEQYF. Here the CDR3 DNA reads TGCGCCAGCAGCTTGGAATTAGCGGGACAAAGGAGCTCCTACGAGCAGTACTTC.

This sequence joins TRBV15 and TRBJ1-1; D might be TRBD1 (6 bases). Germline V gene data show CDR1 as LNHNV and CDR2 as YYDKDF (reference sequence). V lost 5 bases and J 5 bases, leaving 24 bases between the germline ends. The CDR3 runs 17 residues. CDR3 bases: TGTGCCACCAGCTTACGTCTCAACTATTACAGGGCGACTGAAGCTTTCTTT. Protein product: CATSLRLNYYRATEAFF.